The 4 T cell receptor beta chains below were found in one sample sequenced in a study of post-analysis software for immune sequencing data (dated by TCRdb to about 2015). General study outcomes and caveats: Patients showed significantly higher frequencies than controls for five TRBV segments, among them TRBV5-6, TRBV5-1 and TRBV20-1.

These receptors have no known antigen. The receptor library was made with PCR. TCRdb lists the instrument as Illumina HiSeq 2500. To reduce PCR and sequencing biases, unique molecular identifiers were built into the TCR beta cDNA libraries. TCRdb trimmed the raw reads at Q25, called clones with MiXCR and kept productive beta chains. Each entry merges the rows of one CDR3 protein and shows their most common DNA and genes. The sample table holds some 690,000 distinct CDR3 sequences, of which less than 35% were seen once. The ten largest make up 0.55% to 0.65% of the sample. Input material: blood. The receptor set was obtained from a girl between 5 and 17 years old with multiple sclerosis.

To note about this clonotype: This may be a read error: a much more frequent sequence differs by one nucleotide. The chain is built from TRBV29-1 and TRBJ2-1, with 7 nucleotides matching TRBD2. Germline trimming cut 4 bases from V and 8 bases from J; bases unmatched to any gene: 8. Germline V gives CDR1 SQVTM, CDR2 ANQGSEA. The CDR3 covers 13 residues. CDR3 protein: CSVGWVSGDEQFF. In DNA form, the CDR3 reads TGCAGCGTTGGCTGGGTCAGCGGGGATGAGCAGTTCTTC.

V and J are TRBV5-1 and TRBJ2-7, with 9 bases matching TRBD1. Unmatched junction bases numbered 4, after V lost 3 bases and J lost 3 bases. This CDR3 region has 14 residues. Germline V gene data show CDR1 as SGHRS and CDR2 as YFSETQ. CDR3 residues: CASSYRDRDYEQYF. The DNA of the CDR3 is TGCGCCAGCAGCTATCGGGACAGGGACTACGAGCAGTACTTC.

This clonotype was counted once. J is TRBJ2-3 and V is TRBV7-2, with 8 bases lining up with TRBD2. This CDR3 region has 15 residues. With V trimmed by 5 bases and J by 4 bases, 8 bases remained unmatched. Germline V CDR1 and CDR2: SGHTA, FQGNSA. Here the CDR3 reads CASSALRGAADTQYF. The DNA of the CDR3 is TGTGCCAGCAGCGCCCTGCGGGGGGCCGCAGATACGCAGTATTTT.

The rearrangement uses TRBV7-2 and TRBJ1-4; D is undetermined. The V end lost 1 base, the J end lost 0 bases, and 9 bases lay between the germline ends. The CDR3 runs 16 residues. CDR1 and CDR2 from the germline V gene are SGHTA and FQGNSA. CDR3 in amino acids: CASSLGVTATNEKLFF. In DNA, the CDR3 is TGTGCCAGCAGCTTAGGTGTGACTGCAACTAATGAAAAACTGTTTTTT.